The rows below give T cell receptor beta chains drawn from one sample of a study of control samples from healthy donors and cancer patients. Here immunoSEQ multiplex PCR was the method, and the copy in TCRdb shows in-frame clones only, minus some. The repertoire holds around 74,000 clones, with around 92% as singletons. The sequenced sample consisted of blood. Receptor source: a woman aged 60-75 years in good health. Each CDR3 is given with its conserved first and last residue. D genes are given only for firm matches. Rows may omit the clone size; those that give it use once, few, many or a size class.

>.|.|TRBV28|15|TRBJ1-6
TGTGCCAGTCTGCTGGACAGTGGGGGAAATTCACCCCTCCACTTT
CASLLDSGGNSPLHF
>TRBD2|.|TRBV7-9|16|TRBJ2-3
TGTGCCAGCAGCCCCGGGGCGGGAGGGCGAACAGATACGCAGTATTTT
CASSPGAGGRTDTQYF
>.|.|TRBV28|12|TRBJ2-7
TGTGCCAGCAGTTTGGTGGGACACCTCGAGTACTTC
CASSLVGHLEYF
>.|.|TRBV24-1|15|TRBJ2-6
TGTGCCACCAGTGATTTACATTCTGGGGCCAACGTCCTGACTTTC
CATSDLHSGANVLTF
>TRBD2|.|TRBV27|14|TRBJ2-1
TGTGCCACTAAGATTCTAGCGGGAGGGAGGGAGCAGTTCTTC
CATKILAGGREQFF
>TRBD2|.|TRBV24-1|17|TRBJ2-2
TGTGCCACCAGTGACCTCTCTAGCGGGAGGGGCACCGGGGAGCTGTTTTTT
CATSDLSSGRGTGELFF
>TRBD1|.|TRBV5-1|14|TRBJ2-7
TGCGCCAGCAGCCAAATTACAGGGGGCTGGGAGCAGTACTTC
CASSQITGGWEQYF
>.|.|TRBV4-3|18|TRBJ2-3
TGCGCCAGCAGCCAAGCCCTCGGCGGGGAAATTCACACAGATACGCAGTATTTT
CASSQALGGEIHTDTQYF
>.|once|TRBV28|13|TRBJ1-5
TGTGCCAGCACCACCCGGCGGGCGGGGGCCCAGCATTTT
CASTTRRAGAQHF
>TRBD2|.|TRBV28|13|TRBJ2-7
TGTGCCAGCCTTGGGAGCGGGAGCTACGAGCAGTACTTC
CASLGSGSYEQYF
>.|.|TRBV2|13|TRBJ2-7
TGTGCAACCGCCTTCACAGGAGCCTACGAGCAGTACTTC
CATAFTGAYEQYF
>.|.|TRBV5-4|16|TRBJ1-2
TGTGCCAGCAGCTTGGTGTCTCGACAGTCTAACTATGGCTACACCTTC
CASSLVSRQSNYGYTF
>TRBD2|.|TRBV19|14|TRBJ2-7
TGTGCCAGTAGTACGACTAGCGGGGCCTACGAGCAGTACTTC
CASSTTSGAYEQYF
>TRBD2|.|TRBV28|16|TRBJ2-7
TGTGCCAGCAGCCCCTCTGGGACTAGCGGAACCTACGAGCAGTACTTC
CASSPSGTSGTYEQYF
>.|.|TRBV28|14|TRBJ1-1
TGTGCCAGCAGGAATGGGGGGGCGAACACTGAAGCTTTCTTT
CASRNGGANTEAFF
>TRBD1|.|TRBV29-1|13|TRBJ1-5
TGCAGCGTTGCAGGGGGGCCAAATCAGCCCCAGCATTTT
CSVAGGPNQPQHF
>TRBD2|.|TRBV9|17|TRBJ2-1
TGTGCCAGCAGCGTCAGTTTAAGCGGGAGCTCCTACAATGAGCAGTTCTTC
CASSVSLSGSSYNEQFF
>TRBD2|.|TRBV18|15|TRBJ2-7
TGTGCCAGCTCACCACCGGCTAGCGGATCCTACGAGCAGTACTTC
CASSPPASGSYEQYF
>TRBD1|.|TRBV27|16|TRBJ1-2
TGTGCCAGCAGTGCCGACAAGACAGGGATTAACTATGGCTACACCTTC
CASSADKTGINYGYTF
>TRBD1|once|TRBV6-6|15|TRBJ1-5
TGTGCCAGCAGCCCCGGACAGGGTGGAGGGCAGCCCCAGCATTTT
CASSPGQGGGQPQHF
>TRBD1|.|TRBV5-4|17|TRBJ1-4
TGTGCCAGCACCAGGGGGTGGGACAAGACAACTAATGAAAAACTGTTTTTT
CASTRGWDKTTNEKLFF
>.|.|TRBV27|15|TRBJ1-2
TGTGCCAGCAGTTTACGACTTGCGGGCCGCTATGGCTACACCTTC
CASSLRLAGRYGYTF
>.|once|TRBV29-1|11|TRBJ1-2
TGCAGCGTTGACAGGAATGATGGCTACACCTTC
CSVDRNDGYTF
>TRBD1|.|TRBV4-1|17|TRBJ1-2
TGCGCCAGCAGCCAAGTTTTTGGGACAGGGGGCAACTATGGCTACACCTTC
CASSQVFGTGGNYGYTF
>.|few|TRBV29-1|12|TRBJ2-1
TGCAGCGTTGTAGGACTAAATAATGAGCAGTTCTTC
CSVVGLNNEQFF
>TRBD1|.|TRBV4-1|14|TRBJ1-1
TGCGCCAGCAGCCGGGACAGGGAGAACACTGAAGCTTTCTTT
CASSRDRENTEAFF
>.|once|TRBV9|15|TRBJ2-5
TGTGCCAGCAGCGTAGGATCGAGGGGGGGGGAGACCCAGTACTTC
CASSVGSRGGETQYF
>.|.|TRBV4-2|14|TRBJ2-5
TGTGCCAGCAGCCAATTTCTCAGTCAAGAGACCCAGTACTTC
CASSQFLSQETQYF
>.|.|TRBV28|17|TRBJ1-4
TGTGCCAGCAGTTTTAGCCCTGTAGACCCCGCTAATGAAAAACTGTTTTTT
CASSFSPVDPANEKLFF
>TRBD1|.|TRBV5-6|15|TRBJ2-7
TGTGCCAGCAGTTTTCCGGGACAGACCACCTACGAGCAGTACTTC
CASSFPGQTTYEQYF
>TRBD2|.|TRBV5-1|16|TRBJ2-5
TGCGCCAGCAGCTTGAATCTAGCGGGAGAGGGTGAGACCCAGTACTTC
CASSLNLAGEGETQYF
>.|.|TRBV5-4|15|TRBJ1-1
TGTGCCAGCAGCTTGGTCACCACCCTAGCCACTGAAGCTTTCTTT
CASSLVTTLATEAFF
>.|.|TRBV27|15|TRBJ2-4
TGTGCCAGCAGTTCTCTGAAGGGGGGAAGGGACATTCAGTACTTC
CASSSLKGGRDIQYF
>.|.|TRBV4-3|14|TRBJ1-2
TGCGCCAGCAGCCAAGATAGAACAGGCTATGGCTACACCTTC
CASSQDRTGYGYTF
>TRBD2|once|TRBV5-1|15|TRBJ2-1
TGCGCCAGCAGCTTACTTGGGAGGGCCTACAATGAGCAGTTCTTC
CASSLLGRAYNEQFF
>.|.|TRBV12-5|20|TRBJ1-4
TGTGCTAGTGGTTTGGTATACTCCAGGGCAGGACCTCGGGCTAATGAAAAACTGTTTTTT
CASGLVYSRAGPRANEKLFF
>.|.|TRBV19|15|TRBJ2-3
TGTGCCAGTAGTATTAGGGCTAGTAGCACAGATACGCAGTATTTT
CASSIRASSTDTQYF
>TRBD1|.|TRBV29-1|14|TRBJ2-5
TGCAGCGTGGCATACAGGGGGTTCCAAGAGACCCAGTACTTC
CSVAYRGFQETQYF
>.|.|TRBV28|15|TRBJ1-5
TGTGCCAGCAGTACGCAGGCGGGCGGCAATCAGCCCCAGCATTTT
CASSTQAGGNQPQHF
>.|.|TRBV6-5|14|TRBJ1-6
TGTGCCAGCACCCCCCGCGGCGGAAATTCACCCCTCCACTTT
CASTPRGGNSPLHF
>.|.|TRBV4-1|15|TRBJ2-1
TGCGCCAGCAGCCAAAGCGGGTTTACCTACAATGAGCAGTTCTTC
CASSQSGFTYNEQFF
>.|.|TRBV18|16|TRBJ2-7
TGTGCCAGCTCACCACCGGGAAGCGGACCCTCCTACGAGCAGTACTTC
CASSPPGSGPSYEQYF
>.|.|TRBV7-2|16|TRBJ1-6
TGTGCCAGCAGCTTTGGGGGAGGGACCAATAATTCACCCCTCCACTTT
CASSFGGGTNNSPLHF
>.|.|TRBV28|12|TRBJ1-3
TGTGCCAGCAGTTTAAGGAAGAACACCATATATTTT
CASSLRKNTIYF
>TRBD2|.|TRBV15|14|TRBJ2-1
TGTGCCACCAGTTCAGGGACTAGCGGATCCGAGCAGTTCTTC
CATSSGTSGSEQFF
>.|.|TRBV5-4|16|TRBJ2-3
TGTGCCAGCAGCTTGTTCGGGGGTGGGGACACAGATACGCAGTATTTT
CASSLFGGGDTDTQYF
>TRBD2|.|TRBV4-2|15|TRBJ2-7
TGTGCCAGCAGCCAAGCCGGGACTAGCGGGAGGGAGCAGTACTTC
CASSQAGTSGREQYF
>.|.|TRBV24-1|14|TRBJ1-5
TGTGCCACCAGTGTTTGGGATTCAAATCAGCCCCAGCATTTT
CATSVWDSNQPQHF